This passage covers 21 T cell receptor beta chains from one sample sequenced in a study of shared clonotypes between healthy human individuals. In the naive CD8 group, cells lacked CD45RO and were positively selected for CCR7, so terminally differentiated effector memory CD45RA+ cells were left out. The data were produced by immunoSEQ multiplex PCR, yet TCRdb's version contains in-frame clones alone and is incomplete. The table records about 2 million clones, about 95% of them present only once. Material: naive CD8+ T cells sorted from blood. The receptors stem from a man aged 18-30 years in good health.

The genes are TRBV9 and TRBJ2-3; TRBD1 might be the D (5 bases). Trimming removed 0 bases at V and 7 bases at J, with 18 bases between. Per the germline V gene, CDR1 is SGDLS and CDR2 is YYNGEE. The CDR3 is 16 amino acids. The CDR3 region has the DNA TGTGCCAGCAGCGTAGGTAGTGAAGGGGTGGGGTATACGCAGTATTTT. Translated, it gives CASSVGSEGVGYTQYF.

The chain carries TRBV6-1 and TRBJ2-7, with D possibly called TRBD1 or TRBD2 (5 bases each). This CDR3 region has 14 residues. From germline, CDR1 is MNHNS and CDR2 SASEGT. V was cut by 2 bases and J by 2 bases, with 10 bases left in between. Here the CDR3 DNA reads TGTGCCAGCAGTGAACGGGGCTGGGCCTACGAGCAGTACTTC. Translating gives CASSERGWAYEQYF.

This chain links TRBV6-5 with TRBJ2-7; D remains ambiguous. The germline V gene has CDR1 MNHEY and CDR2 SVGAGI. V lost 9 bases and J 0 bases, leaving 12 bases between the germline ends. The CDR3 is 13 residues long. The CDR3 reads CASPQPSSYEQYF. CDR3 bases: TGTGCCAGTCCTCAGCCTAGCTCCTACGAGCAGTACTTC.

J is TRBJ2-7 and V is TRBV19, with unresolved D. CDR3 length: 15 amino acids. Germline loops: CDR1 LNHDA, CDR2 SQIVND (reference sequence). Deletions cut 0 bases from V and 5 bases from J, with 14 bases between. The CDR3 here is CASSIDLETLHEQYF. CDR3 nucleotide sequence: TGTGCCAGTAGTATAGATTTAGAGACTCTGCACGAGCAGTACTTC.

This chain connects TRBV7-7 to TRBJ1-1; D may be TRBD1 (6 bases). This CDR3 region has 12 residues. The germline gives CDR1 SSHAT, CDR2 FNYEAQ (reference sequence). DNA of the CDR3: TGTGTCAAACAGGGAGTGAACACTGAAGCTTTCTTT. As protein: CVKQGVNTEAFF.

The table lists this clone with a count of one. The V call is TRBV6-5, the J call TRBJ2-1, with D possibly matching TRBD1 (6 bases). Trimming shortened V by 7 bases and J by 7 bases, and 14 bases separated the two germline ends. The CDR3 is 13 residues long. Germline CDR1 and CDR2: MNHEY and SVGAGI. CDR3: CASTSRGGNEQFF. The CDR3 DNA is TGTGCCAGCACATCGAGAGGGGGTAATGAGCAGTTCTTC.

The chain employs TRBV7-9 and TRBJ1-3, with TRBD1 matching 8 bases. CDR3 length: 17 residues. The junction had 11 bases not matched to a gene; V was cut back by 4 bases and J by 3 bases. Per the germline V gene, CDR1 is SEHNR and CDR2 is FQNEAQ (reference sequence). The CDR3 coding sequence is TGTGCCAGCAGCTCTGGAGCCGACAGGGGTGATGGAAACACCATATATTTT. It is translated as CASSSGADRGDGNTIYF. The full variable domain, rest sourced from reference TRBV7-9 and TRBJ1-3, is DTGVSQNPRHKITKRGQNVTFRCDPISEHNRLYWYRQTLGQGPEFLTYFQNEAQLEKSRLLSDRFSAERPKGSFSTLEIQRTEQGDSAMYLCASSSGADRGDGNTIYFGEGSWLTVV.

The CDR3 sequence: CASSFYGGHYEQYF. CDR3 DNA: TGCGCCAGCAGCTTTTATGGAGGGCACTACGAGCAGTACTTC. The chain uses TRBV5-1 and TRBJ2-7; possible D gene TRBD2, 6 bases. Germline loops: CDR1 SGHRS, CDR2 YFSETQ. Trimming removed 2 bases at V and 3 bases at J, with 12 bases between. CDR3 length: 14 amino acids. The whole variable domain, remainder taken from reference TRBV5-1 and TRBJ2-7, is KAGVTQTPRYLIKTRGQQVTLSCSPISGHRSVSWYQQTPGQGLQFLFEYFSETQRNKGNFPGRFSGRQFSNSRSEMNVSTLELGDSALYLCASSFYGGHYEQYFGPGTRLTVT.

V usage is TRBV4-3 and J usage is TRBJ2-7; TRBD2 matches 7 bases. The CDR3 contains 16 residues. Germline lookup yields CDR1 LGHNA and CDR2 YSLEER. The V and J ends lost 2 bases and 5 bases, in that order; junction bases with no gene match: 12. The DNA for the CDR3 is TGCGCCAGCAGCCAACGCGGCGGGAGAGGGTACCACGAGCAGTACTTC. Protein sequence: CASSQRGGRGYHEQYF.

V is TRBV27 and J is TRBJ2-1; TRBD2 matches 7 bases. Germline V lookup: CDR1 MNHEY, CDR2 SMNVEV (reference sequence). The CDR3 is made up of 14 amino acids. Trimming cost V 4 bases and J 10 bases; bases outside gene matches: 10. CDR3 residues: CASSSAGPWFEQFF. The CDR3, as DNA: TGTGCCAGCAGTTCAGCGGGGCCGTGGTTCGAGCAGTTCTTC.

V and J are TRBV27 and TRBJ2-1; D possibly matches TRBD1 or TRBD2 (5 bases each). This CDR3 has 12 residues. Trimming removed 5 bases from V and 10 bases from J, with 12 bases in between. Germline V lookup: CDR1 MNHEY, CDR2 SMNVEV (reference sequence). CDR3 in DNA: TGTGCCAGCAGTCATTATGAGGGGGAGCAGTTCTTC. It encodes CASSHYEGEQFF.

J is TRBJ2-7 and V is TRBV13; perhaps TRBD2 as D (5 bases). The CDR3 consists of 13 residues. The germline V gene has CDR1 PRHDT and CDR2 FYEKMQ (reference sequence). Trimming stripped 5 bases from V and 4 bases from J, with 12 bases between. Written as DNA, the CDR3 is TGTGCCAGCAGCGACCAACCGGGGTACGAGCAGTACTTC. Amino acid sequence: CASSDQPGYEQYF.

The chain has TRBV11-2 and TRBJ2-1, with D uncertain. Germline V CDR1 and CDR2: SGHAT, FQNNGV. V lost 4 bases, J lost 1 base, and 11 bases lay in between. The CDR3 sequence is 15 residues long. The CDR3 coding sequence is TGTGCCAGCAGCTCTGAATCTCGGTCCTACAATGAGCAGTTCTTC. It is translated as CASSSESRSYNEQFF.

The chain uses TRBV7-9 and TRBJ1-2; tentative D call: TRBD1 (6 bases). Germline loops: CDR1 SEHNR, CDR2 FQNEAQ (reference sequence). The V end was cut by 3 bases, the J end by 4 bases, with 12 bases between. This CDR3 has 14 residues. CDR3 sequence (DNA): TGTGCCAGCAGCTTGAATACAGGGCCCTATGGCTACACCTTC. Its protein is CASSLNTGPYGYTF.

CDR3 sequence: CSVVSAFGQYF. The CDR3 coding sequence is TGCAGCGTTGTTTCGGCTTTTGGGCAGTACTTC. The chain combines TRBV29-1 with TRBJ2-7; D is ambiguous. V was shortened by 4 bases and J by 9 bases, with 13 bases between the two germline ends. The CDR3 runs to 11 residues. Germline CDR1 reads SQVTM; CDR2 reads ANQGSEA.

The chain's CDR3 is CATSRDGIYYEQYF. In DNA form, the CDR3 reads TGTGCCACCAGCAGAGATGGTATTTACTACGAGCAGTACTTC. This sequence joins TRBV15 and TRBJ2-7; D gene ambiguous. Deletions cut 0 bases from V and 3 bases from J, with 9 bases between. The CDR3 runs 14 residues. Per germline, CDR1 LNHNV and CDR2 YYDKDF (reference sequence).

V gene TRBV14 combines with J gene TRBJ2-1, with D possibly TRBD1 on 5 matching bases. Germline lookup yields CDR1 SGHDN and CDR2 FVKESK. Deletions cut 4 bases from V and 2 bases from J, with 15 bases between. This CDR3 contains 16 residues. The CDR3 DNA is TGTGCCAGCAGCCCTGGGGCCGCCCTGCCCTACAATGAGCAGTTCTTC. It specifies CASSPGAALPYNEQFF.

The chain's CDR3 is CASSTTGATYEQYF. In DNA, the CDR3 is TGTGCCAGCAGCACGACAGGGGCTACCTACGAGCAGTACTTC. V and J are TRBV9 and TRBJ2-7; TRBD1 agrees at 8 bases. The ends lost 4 bases at V and 2 bases at J; junction bases unmatched: 5. CDR1 is SGDLS and CDR2 is YYNGEE in the germline V gene. The CDR3 loop spans 14 amino acids.

V and J are TRBV28 and TRBJ2-1; D not certain. Trimming removed 4 bases at V and 4 bases at J, with 5 bases between. Germline-derived CDR1 and CDR2 are MDHEN and SYDVKM. The CDR3 runs to 12 residues. Here the CDR3 reads CASSSIYNEQFF. In nucleotides, the CDR3 is TGTGCCAGCAGTTCAATTTACAATGAGCAGTTCTTC.

The chain couples TRBV6-1 to TRBJ2-1; the match to TRBD2 covers 11 bases. The CDR3 consists of 21 residues. Germline V gene lookup returns CDR1 MNHNS and CDR2 SASEGT. Unmatched junction bases numbered 17, after V lost 0 bases and J lost 4 bases. The DNA of the CDR3 is TGTGCCAGCAGTGAAGCGTCGTTACCTAGCGGGGGGTCAAGTTATTACAATGAGCAGTTCTTC. Translating gives CASSEASLPSGGSSYYNEQFF.

This rearrangement joins TRBV5-6 to TRBJ2-5, with D possibly TRBD1 on 6 matching bases. Germline loops: CDR1 SGHDT, CDR2 YYEEEE. Trimming shortened V by 3 bases and J by 3 bases, and 15 bases separated the two germline ends. This CDR3 has 15 residues. CDR3: CASSSREGGEETQYF. The CDR3 coding sequence is TGTGCCAGCAGCTCTAGGGAAGGGGGAGAAGAGACCCAGTACTTC.